This T cell receptor (beta chain) appears in the sequencing data of a study of cytomegalovirus exposure and HLA in healthy donors. Study-wide results and limits: When presence/absence was analysed, sequencing depth was taken to be roughly uniform across donors.

The CDR3 totals 15 residues. Germline V gene sequence: CDR1 LNHDA, CDR2 SQIVND (reference sequence). J lost 4 bases, V lost 3 bases, and 7 bases had no gene match. Researchers ran the PCR with 60 Vbeta and 13 Jbeta primers. Method: immunoSEQ multiplex PCR; TCRdb's copy keeps in-frame clones and lacks some. The repertoire table contains some 150,000 clones. About this clone: The antigen remains unidentified.

The TCR sequence derives from a woman younger than 30 in good health and CMV-seronegative. The chain carries TRBV19 and TRBJ1-2; 8 bases match TRBD1. Material for sequencing was PBMCs. The CDR3 region has the DNA TGTGCCAGTAGTATCCCGGGACAGGTCACCTATGGCTACACCTTC. It yields the protein CASSIPGQVTYGYTF.